These T cell receptor beta chains were read from a single sample in a study of response to subunit inactivated influenza vaccine. In TCRdb, the RT-PCR reads were re-called with MiXCR into one record per CDR3 protein. This table holds more than 450,000 distinct CDR3 sequences, roughly 12% found once. This same sample was also taken into another study, of T cells expressing NK-cell markers.

The specimen comprised PBMCs from blood, sampled on the day of vaccination. Source of these receptors: a man aged 50-60 years who received an inactivated influenza vaccine. Each CDR3 is given with its conserved first and last residue. A D gene is named only where the DNA matches it firmly. Expanded clones get a size class; other rows say once, few or many, or leave the size out.

TRBV4-1	TRBD1	TRBJ2-3	few	CASSHVGQGEDTQYF	TGCGCCAGCAGCCACGTGGGACAGGGGGAAGATACGCAGTATTTT
TRBV9	TRBD2	TRBJ2-2	-	CASTPRASGRGGELFF	TGTGCCAGCACTCCCAGGGCTAGCGGGAGAGGCGGGGAGCTGTTTTTT
TRBV12-3/TRBV12-4	-	TRBJ1-6	-	CASSLSPSPLHF	TGTGCCAGCAGTTTAAGCCCGTCACCCCTCCACTTT
TRBV15	-	TRBJ2-3	few	CATKWTASTDTQYF	TGTGCCACCAAGTGGACAGCTAGCACAGATACGCAGTATTTT
TRBV10-3	-	TRBJ2-7	few	CATEGQTYEQYF	TGTGCCACGGAGGGACAGACCTACGAGCAGTACTTC
TRBV7-2	TRBD2	TRBJ2-5	few	CASGRAAGVRETQYF	TGTGCCAGCGGGCGAGCAGCGGGGGTCAGAGAGACCCAGTACTTC
TRBV27	-	TRBJ2-5	-	CASSPLWSGGGRETQYF	TGTGCCAGCAGTCCCCTTTGGAGCGGAGGGGGTAGGGAGACCCAGTACTTC
TRBV7-9	-	TRBJ2-5	-	CASSLATRKVTQYF	TGTGCCAGCAGCTTAGCCACCCGTAAAGTGACCCAGTACTTC
TRBV4-1	TRBD1	TRBJ2-5	-	CASSPGGQGGQETQYF	TGCGCCAGCAGCCCAGGAGGACAGGGCGGTCAAGAGACCCAGTACTTC
TRBV4-3	-	TRBJ2-4	few	CASSQDIRALAKNIQYF	TGCGCCAGCAGCCAAGATATACGGGCGCTAGCCAAAAACATTCAGTACTTC
TRBV20-1	-	TRBJ1-1	many	CSAPPGGQVITEAFF	TGCAGTGCTCCCCCTGGGGGACAAGTAATTACTGAAGCTTTCTTT
TRBV5-1	-	TRBJ2-5	-	CASERGGPSETQYF	TGCGCCAGCGAAAGGGGGGGACCCTCGGAGACCCAGTACTTC
TRBV7-8	TRBD2	TRBJ2-1	few	CASSPRTGGNEQFF	TGTGCCAGCAGCCCAAGAACGGGAGGGAATGAGCAGTTCTTC
TRBV12-3/TRBV12-4	-	TRBJ2-1	few	CASSLRQGGSEQFF	TGTGCCAGCAGTCTGAGGCAGGGGGGCAGTGAGCAGTTCTTC
TRBV4-3	-	TRBJ2-1	few	CASSLEDSSYNEQFF	TGCGCCAGCAGTCTTGAAGATAGCTCCTACAATGAGCAGTTCTTC
TRBV12-3/TRBV12-4	-	TRBJ2-5	many	CASNQGLQETQYF	TGTGCCAGCAATCAGGGGCTGCAAGAGACCCAGTACTTC
TRBV7-9	-	TRBJ2-1	-	CASSKKTKLSSYNEQFF	TGTGCCAGCAGCAAAAAGACCAAACTGAGCTCCTACAATGAGCAGTTCTTC
TRBV4-2	-	TRBJ2-1	-	CASSQELALNEQFF	TGTGCCAGCAGCCAAGAGCTAGCTCTAAATGAGCAGTTCTTC
TRBV4-1	-	TRBJ2-7	-	CASSQDRWSSYEQYF	TGCGCCAGCAGCCAAGACCGGTGGAGCTCCTACGAGCAGTACTTC
TRBV12-3/TRBV12-4	-	TRBJ1-5	few	CASSSGSPYSNQPQHF	TGTGCCAGCAGTTCGGGCAGTCCTTATAGCAATCAGCCCCAGCATTTT
TRBV7-9	-	TRBJ2-1	few	CASSFQLFNEQFF	TGTGCCAGCAGCTTCCAGCTTTTCAATGAGCAGTTCTTC
TRBV7-9	-	TRBJ2-1	few	CASSFRWDEQFF	TGTGCCAGCAGCTTCCGTTGGGATGAGCAGTTCTTC
TRBV7-2	-	TRBJ1-5	-	CASSLGGSYSNQPQHF	TGTGCCAGCAGCTTAGGGGGCTCATATAGCAATCAGCCCCAGCATTTT
TRBV28	TRBD1	TRBJ1-5	few	CASTTGDRLEPQHF	TGTGCCAGCACCACAGGGGACCGCCTCGAACCCCAGCATTTT
TRBV29-1	-	TRBJ1-3	few	CSVRPATGNTIYF	TGCAGCGTTCGCCCGGCCACTGGAAACACCATATATTTT
TRBV3-1	-	TRBJ1-1	-	CASSQEGGGVTFF	TGTGCCAGCAGCCAAGAGGGTGGGGGGGTAACTTTCTTT
TRBV27	-	TRBJ2-7	-	CASSFYGGNYEQYF	TGTGCCAGCAGTTTCTACGGAGGGAACTACGAGCAGTACTTC
TRBV20-1	TRBD2	TRBJ2-5	few	CSADTTSGRPPRQTQYF	TGCAGTGCCGACACGACTAGCGGGAGGCCCCCCCGCCAGACCCAGTACTTC
TRBV4-3	TRBD2	TRBJ2-3	-	CASSQQSSGRYADTQYF	TGCGCCAGCAGCCAACAATCTAGCGGGAGGTACGCAGATACGCAGTATTTT
TRBV7-2	-	TRBJ2-3	few	CASSRGSGDGDTQYF	TGTGCCAGCAGCAGGGGGTCAGGTGATGGAGATACGCAGTATTTT
TRBV11-3	-	TRBJ2-7	-	CASSLEGHGSNEQYF	TGTGCCAGCAGCTTAGAGGGACACGGTTCCAACGAGCAGTACTTC
TRBV6-5	TRBD1	TRBJ2-5	few	CASSYIDRAETQYF	TGTGCCAGCAGTTACATAGACAGGGCAGAGACCCAGTACTTC
TRBV4-2	-	TRBJ2-1	-	CASSQDLIRAYNEQFF	TGTGCCAGCAGCCAAGATTTAATACGAGCCTACAATGAGCAGTTCTTC
TRBV5-1	-	TRBJ2-5	-	CASSPGVSQETQYF	TGCGCCAGCAGCCCGGGGGTGAGTCAAGAGACCCAGTACTTC
TRBV7-9	TRBD2	TRBJ2-1	few	CASSLPGGNNEQFF	TGTGCCAGCAGCTTGCCGGGAGGGAACAATGAGCAGTTCTTC
TRBV7-2	-	TRBJ2-7	many	CASSQGIRRYEQYF	TGTGCCAGCAGCCAAGGGATCAGAAGGTACGAGCAGTACTTC
TRBV29-1	TRBD2	TRBJ2-7	-	CSVEGLAGGGIYEQYF	TGCAGCGTTGAAGGACTAGCGGGAGGGGGGATATACGAGCAGTACTTC
TRBV6-2/TRBV6-3	TRBD2	TRBJ2-1	few	CASRLTSGNEQFF	TGTGCCAGCAGACTTACTAGCGGCAATGAGCAGTTCTTC
TRBV20-1	TRBD2	TRBJ2-7	few	CSASGTSGPYEQYF	TGCAGTGCTAGTGGGACTAGCGGGCCTTACGAGCAGTACTTC
TRBV6-5	-	TRBJ1-1	few	CASSYIGGEAFF	TGTGCCAGCAGTTACATCGGCGGTGAAGCTTTCTTT
TRBV30	-	TRBJ2-3	-	CAWSVEGIGQYF	TGTGCCTGGAGTGTAGAGGGGATCGGGCAGTATTTT
TRBV7-9	-	TRBJ1-1	many	CASSGQFLNTEAFF	TGTGCCAGCAGCGGACAGTTTCTGAACACTGAAGCTTTCTTT
TRBV20-1	-	TRBJ2-2	few	CSARDTGPSGGELFF	TGCAGTGCTAGAGATACAGGGCCCTCTGGGGGGGAGCTGTTTTTT
TRBV12-3/TRBV12-4	-	TRBJ1-6	few	CASSYMGNSPLHF	TGTGCCAGCAGTTATATGGGGAATTCACCCCTCCACTTT
TRBV3-1	-	TRBJ1-2	-	CASSQDLRQSPYGYTF	TGTGCCAGCAGCCAAGATTTGAGACAGTCACCCTATGGCTACACCTTC
TRBV20-1	-	TRBJ2-7	few	CSARYKTPIHEQYF	TGCAGTGCTAGATACAAAACCCCGATCCACGAGCAGTACTTC
TRBV5-1	-	TRBJ2-1	few	CASSLVGSGNEQFF	TGCGCCAGCAGCTTGGTAGGGTCCGGCAATGAGCAGTTCTTC
TRBV10-3	-	TRBJ1-5	-	CAISESGNSNQPQHF	TGTGCCATCAGTGAATCGGGGAATAGCAATCAGCCCCAGCATTTT